The subject of this entry is one T cell receptor (beta chain). Its antigen is currently unknown. The sample comes from a study of beta chain features in type 1 diabetes. The study's findings and limits: When Type 1 diabetes patients were examined, their TCRB CDR3s proved moderately but significantly shorter in all four CD4+ subsets.

Sequencing targeted expressed TCRB transcripts, as all isolated RNA had been reverse transcribed. Sequenced naive, central memory and regulatory T cell samples produced an average of roughly 3.6 million reads. TCRdb's copy holds only in-frame clones and misses some; the assay was immunoSEQ multiplex PCR. The profile covers hundreds of thousands of clones, with over 7% appearing a single time and approximately 1% taken by the ten largest. CDR3 length equals 12 residues. The germline V gene has CDR1 MGHRA and CDR2 YSYEKL. V shed 1 base and J shed 6 bases, with 6 bases lying between them. This TCR was sampled from a man aged 25 to 40 with type 1 diabetes. This chain connects TRBV4-1 to TRBJ1-2; D not certain. Sequencing was done on a sample of central memory CD4+ T cells from blood. The CDR3 nucleotides are TGCGCCAGCAGCCAAGGAGGAAATGGCTACACCTTC. Translation gives CASSQGGNGYTF.